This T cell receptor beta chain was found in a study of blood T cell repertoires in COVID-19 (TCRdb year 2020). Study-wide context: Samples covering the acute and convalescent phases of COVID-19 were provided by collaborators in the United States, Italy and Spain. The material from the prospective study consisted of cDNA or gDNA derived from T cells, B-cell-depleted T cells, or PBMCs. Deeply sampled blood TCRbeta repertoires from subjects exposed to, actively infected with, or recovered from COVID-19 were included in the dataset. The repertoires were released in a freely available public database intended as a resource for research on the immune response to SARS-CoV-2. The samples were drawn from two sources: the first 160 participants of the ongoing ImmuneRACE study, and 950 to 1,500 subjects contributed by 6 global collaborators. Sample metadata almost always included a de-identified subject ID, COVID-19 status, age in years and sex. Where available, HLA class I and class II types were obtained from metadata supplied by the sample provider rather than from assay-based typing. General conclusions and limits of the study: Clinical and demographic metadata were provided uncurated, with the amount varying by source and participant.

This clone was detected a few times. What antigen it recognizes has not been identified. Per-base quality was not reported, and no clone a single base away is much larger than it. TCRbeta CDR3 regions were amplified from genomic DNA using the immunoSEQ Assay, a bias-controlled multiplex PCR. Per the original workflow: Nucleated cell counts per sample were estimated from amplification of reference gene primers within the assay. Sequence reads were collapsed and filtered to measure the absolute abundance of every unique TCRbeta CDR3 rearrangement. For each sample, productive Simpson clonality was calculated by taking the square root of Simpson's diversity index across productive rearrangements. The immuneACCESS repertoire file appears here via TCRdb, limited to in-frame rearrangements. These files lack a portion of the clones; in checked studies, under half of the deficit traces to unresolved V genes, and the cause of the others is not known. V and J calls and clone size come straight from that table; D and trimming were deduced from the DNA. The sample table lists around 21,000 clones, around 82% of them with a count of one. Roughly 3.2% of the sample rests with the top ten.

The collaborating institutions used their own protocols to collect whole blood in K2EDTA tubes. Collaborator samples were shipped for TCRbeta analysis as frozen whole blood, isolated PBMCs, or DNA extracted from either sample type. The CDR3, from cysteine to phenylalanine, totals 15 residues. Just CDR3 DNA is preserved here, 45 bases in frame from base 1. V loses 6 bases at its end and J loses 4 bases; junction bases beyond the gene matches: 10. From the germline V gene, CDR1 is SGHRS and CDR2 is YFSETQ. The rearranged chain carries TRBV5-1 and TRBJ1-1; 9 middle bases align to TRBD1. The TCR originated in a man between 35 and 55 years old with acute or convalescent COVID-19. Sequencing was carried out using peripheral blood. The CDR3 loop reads CASTQETGGSTEAFF. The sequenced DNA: TGCGCCAGCACCCAGGAGACAGGGGGATCCACTGAAGCTTTCTTT.